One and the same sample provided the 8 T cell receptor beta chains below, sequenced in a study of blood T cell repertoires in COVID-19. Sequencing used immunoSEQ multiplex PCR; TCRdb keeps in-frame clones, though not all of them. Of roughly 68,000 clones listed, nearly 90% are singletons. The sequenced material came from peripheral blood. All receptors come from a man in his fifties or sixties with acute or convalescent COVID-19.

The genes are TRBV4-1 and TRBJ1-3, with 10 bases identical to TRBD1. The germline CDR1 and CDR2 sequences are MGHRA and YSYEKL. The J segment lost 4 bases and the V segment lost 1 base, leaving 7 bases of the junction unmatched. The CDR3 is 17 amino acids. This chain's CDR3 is CASSQAGTGEPGNTIYF. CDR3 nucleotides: TGCGCCAGCAGCCAAGCCGGGACAGGGGAACCCGGAAACACCATATATTTT.

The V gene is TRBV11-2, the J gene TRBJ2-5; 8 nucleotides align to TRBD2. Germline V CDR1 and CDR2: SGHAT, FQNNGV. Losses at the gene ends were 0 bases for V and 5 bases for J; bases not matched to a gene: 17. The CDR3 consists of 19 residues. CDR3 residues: CASSLDSVGAGALGETQYF. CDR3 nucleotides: TGTGCCAGCAGCTTAGATTCGGTCGGAGCGGGGGCCCTGGGGGAGACCCAGTACTTC.

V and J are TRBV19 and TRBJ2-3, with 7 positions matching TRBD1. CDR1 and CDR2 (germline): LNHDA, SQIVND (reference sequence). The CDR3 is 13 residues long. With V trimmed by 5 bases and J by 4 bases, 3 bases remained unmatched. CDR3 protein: CASSSQGPDTQYF. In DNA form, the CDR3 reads TGTGCCAGTAGTTCACAGGGGCCAGATACGCAGTATTTT.

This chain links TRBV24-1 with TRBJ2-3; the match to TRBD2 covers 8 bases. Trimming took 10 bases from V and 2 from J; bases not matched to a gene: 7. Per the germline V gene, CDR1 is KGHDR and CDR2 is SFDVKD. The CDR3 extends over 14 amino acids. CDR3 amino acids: CATSTSVTTDTQYF. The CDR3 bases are TGTGCCACGTCGACTAGCGTCACCACAGATACGCAGTATTTT.

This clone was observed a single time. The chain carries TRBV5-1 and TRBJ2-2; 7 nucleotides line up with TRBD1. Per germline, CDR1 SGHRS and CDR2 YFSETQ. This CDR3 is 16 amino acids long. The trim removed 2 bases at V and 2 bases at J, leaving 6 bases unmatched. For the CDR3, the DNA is TGCGCCAGCAGCTTCACAGGGGTCTCCAACACCGGGGAGCTGTTTTTT. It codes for CASSFTGVSNTGELFF.

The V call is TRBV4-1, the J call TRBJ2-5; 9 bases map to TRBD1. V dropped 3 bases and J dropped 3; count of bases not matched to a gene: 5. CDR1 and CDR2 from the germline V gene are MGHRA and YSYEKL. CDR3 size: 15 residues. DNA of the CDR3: TGCGCCAGCAGCCATGGGACAGGGTGGGAAGAGACCCAGTACTTC. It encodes CASSHGTGWEETQYF.

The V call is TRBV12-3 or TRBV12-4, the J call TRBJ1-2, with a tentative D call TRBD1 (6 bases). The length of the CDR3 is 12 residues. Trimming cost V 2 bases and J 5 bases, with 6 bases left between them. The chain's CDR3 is CASSLQGYGYTF. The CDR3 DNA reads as TGTGCCAGCAGTTTACAGGGGTATGGCTACACCTTC.

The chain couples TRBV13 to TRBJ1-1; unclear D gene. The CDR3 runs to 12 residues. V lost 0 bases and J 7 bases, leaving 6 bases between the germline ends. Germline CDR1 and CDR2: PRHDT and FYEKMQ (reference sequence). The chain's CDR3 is CASSLGTGEAFF. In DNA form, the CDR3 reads TGTGCCAGCAGCTTAGGTACCGGTGAAGCTTTCTTT.